This passage covers 21 T cell receptor beta chains from one sample sequenced in a study of spatial heterogeneity in lung cancer. TCRdb independently ran MiXCR on the 5' RACE reads; one entry per CDR3 protein. The sample has nearly 50,000 distinct CDR3 sequences, approximately 7.6% seen once. Time point meaning: sample taken at primary tumor resection. The input material, whole RNA from tumor, nontumor lung or frozen PBMC, was sequenced unsorted. Sequencing used PBMCs, obtained at surgery. These receptors came from a female donor with early-stage non-small cell lung cancer.

This clonotype was observed a few times. J is TRBJ1-2 and V is TRBV4-3, with 9 nucleotides matching TRBD1. Germline assignment: CDR1 LGHNA and CDR2 YSLEER. With 5 bases clipped from V and 2 bases from J, the junction kept 6 bases outside the gene matches. CDR3 length: 15 residues. The CDR3 DNA reads TGCGCCAGCAGCTGGACAGGGGCCCAAAACTATGGCTACACCTTC. Residues: CASSWTGAQNYGYTF.

V and J are TRBV28 and TRBJ2-5, with unresolved D. V was trimmed by 6 bases and J by 5 bases, leaving 16 bases between them. The CDR3 loop spans 14 amino acids. CDR1 and CDR2 from the germline V gene are MDHEN and SYDVKM. The CDR3 here is CASSSTGPSETQYF. Written as DNA, the CDR3 is TGTGCCAGCAGCTCTACCGGGCCAAGTGAGACCCAGTACTTC.

This clonotype has more than one count but fewer than ten. The V call is TRBV12-3 or TRBV12-4, the J call TRBJ2-1; perhaps D is TRBD1 or TRBD2 (5 bases each). The CDR3 is made up of 17 amino acids. V was cut by 3 bases and J by 5 bases, with 20 bases left in between. The CDR3 reads CASSFRMGEQINNEQFF. The CDR3 DNA sequence: TGTGCCAGCAGTTTTCGCATGGGGGAGCAGATCAACAATGAGCAGTTCTTC.

CDR3 nucleotide sequence: TGCAGTGCTAGACCCCCGGATACCTACAATGAGCAGTTCTTC. Residues: CSARPPDTYNEQFF. The chain carries TRBV20-1 and TRBJ2-1; D unclear. This CDR3 contains 14 residues. V lost 2 bases to trimming and J lost 2 bases, with 10 bases between them. Germline V gene data show CDR1 as DFQATT and CDR2 as SNEGSKA (reference sequence).

CDR3 sequence: CASSYPLHSTDTQYF. The DNA for the CDR3 is TGTGCCAGCAGCTACCCTCTCCATAGCACAGATACGCAGTATTTT. The rearrangement joins TRBV3-1 to TRBJ2-3, with D unclear. CDR1 and CDR2 from the germline V gene are LGHDT and YNNKEL (reference sequence). The CDR3 is made up of 15 amino acids. V shed 5 bases and J shed 0 bases, with 12 bases lying between them.

A few counts support this clonotype. V is TRBV7-9 and J is TRBJ2-5; 8 nucleotides agree with TRBD1. Germline CDR1 SEHNR, CDR2 FQNEAQ (reference sequence). The V and J ends lost 6 bases and 2 bases, in that order; junction bases with no gene match: 14. This CDR3 comprises 17 residues. Written as DNA, the CDR3 is TGTGCCAGCAGTCCCGACCCCCGGACAGGGCCACAAGAGACCCAGTACTTC. Its protein product is CASSPDPRTGPQETQYF.

In its sample, this clonotype was seen a few times. The chain combines TRBV27 with TRBJ2-5, with TRBD2 as a possible D gene (5 bases). This CDR3 comprises 15 residues. Germline V gives CDR1 MNHEY, CDR2 SMNVEV (reference sequence). Trimming removed 5 bases from V and 4 bases from J, with 17 bases in between. The CDR3 bases are TGTGCCAGCAGTCCAAACCTGTCGGGGAGAGAGACCCAGTACTTC. Its protein product is CASSPNLSGRETQYF.

At least ten counts were recorded for this clonotype. This chain's CDR3 is CASSLQDSYNEQFF. The DNA of the CDR3 is TGCGCCAGCAGCTTGCAGGACAGTTACAATGAGCAGTTCTTC. The gene calls are TRBV5-1 and TRBJ2-1; D may be TRBD1 (6 bases). The CDR3 loop spans 14 amino acids. Germline lookup yields CDR1 SGHRS and CDR2 YFSETQ. V lost 1 base and J lost 4, with 9 bases in between. Variable domain in full (rest from reference TRBV5-1 and TRBJ2-1): KAGVTQTPRYLIKTRGQQVTLSCSPISGHRSVSWYQQTPGQGLQFLFEYFSETQRNKGNFPGRFSGRQFSNSRSEMNVSTLELGDSALYLCASSLQDSYNEQFFGPGTRLTVL.

This clonotype was counted ten times or more. The rearrangement uses TRBV12-3 or TRBV12-4 and TRBJ1-2; 7 nucleotides agree with TRBD1. With 2 bases clipped from V and 2 bases from J, the junction kept 11 bases outside the gene matches. The CDR3 spans 17 residues. The CDR3 DNA reads as TGTGCCAGCAGTTTACTGGTGGGGACAGCTGTAAACTATGGCTACACCTTC. Protein product: CASSLLVGTAVNYGYTF.

This clonotype came up many times. The chain joins TRBV5-6 to TRBJ2-2, with D possibly TRBD2 on 5 matching bases. Trimming removed 0 bases at V and 5 bases at J, with 17 bases between. Germline lookup yields CDR1 SGHDT and CDR2 YYEEEE. The CDR3 extends over 17 amino acids. This chain's CDR3 is CASSLVAGRPLTGELFF. CDR3 sequence (DNA): TGTGCCAGCAGCTTGGTGGCGGGCCGACCCTTGACCGGGGAGCTGTTTTTT.

The rearrangement links TRBV7-2 to TRBJ2-3; D might be TRBD2 (5 bases). Germline V CDR1 and CDR2: SGHTA, FQGNSA. The V end lost 1 base, the J end lost 5 bases, and 10 bases lay between the germline ends. The CDR3 covers 14 residues. CDR3 sequence reads: CASSLVALGDTQYF. CDR3 nucleotide sequence: TGTGCCAGCAGCTTAGTAGCACTAGGAGATACGCAGTATTTT.

This clonotype turned up a few times. The chain combines TRBV9 with TRBJ2-2, with a possible D match to TRBD2 (7 bases). The CDR3 consists of 17 residues. The V gene lost 0 bases and the J gene lost 4 bases, with 16 bases spanning the gap. The germline V gene encodes CDR1 SGDLS and CDR2 YYNGEE. In DNA form, the CDR3 reads TGTGCCAGCAGCGTAGCTGGAGGGGGGGGTATCACCGGGGAGCTGTTTTTT. It codes for CASSVAGGGGITGELFF.

This clonotype was seen repeatedly, ten times or more. The rearrangement links TRBV5-8 to TRBJ2-5; a possible D gene is TRBD1 (5 bases). The CDR3 spans 13 residues. Germline CDR1 and CDR2: SGHTS and YDEGEE. Trimming removed 2 bases at V and 0 bases at J, with 5 bases between. CDR3 sequence: CASSFRDQETQYF. The CDR3 coding sequence is TGTGCCAGCAGCTTCAGGGACCAAGAGACCCAGTACTTC.

This clonotype was seen repeatedly, ten times or more. This chain joins TRBV27 and TRBJ2-7; 8 positions agree with TRBD1. The germline V gene has CDR1 MNHEY and CDR2 SMNVEV (reference sequence). J gave up 5 bases and V 8 bases, and 23 bases lay outside the gene matches. CDR3 length: 18 amino acids. The CDR3, as DNA: TGTGCCAGCGGGCCCTTGACAGGGGAACCCCTCCCCCCCAACGAGCAGTACTTC. As protein: CASGPLTGEPLPPNEQYF.

CDR3 nucleotides: TGTGCCAGCGGCCAGGACAGCCAAGAGACCCAGTACTTC. The encoded protein is CASGQDSQETQYF. The gene calls are TRBV7-9 and TRBJ2-5; maybe TRBD1 (6 bases). The germline CDR1 and CDR2 sequences are SEHNR and FQNEAQ (reference sequence). The CDR3 extends over 13 amino acids. The germline V and J ends were trimmed by 8 bases and 1 base, with 11 bases remaining between them. Using reference TRBV7-9 and TRBJ2-5 for the parts outside the CDR3, the full variable domain is DTGVSQNPRHKITKRGQNVTFRCDPISEHNRLYWYRQTLGQGPEFLTYFQNEAQLEKSRLLSDRFSAERPKGSFSTLEIQRTEQGDSAMYLCASGQDSQETQYFGPGTRLLVL.

This clonotype has a count of ten or more. The chain has TRBV29-1 and TRBJ1-1, with TRBD1 matching over 7 bases. There are 13 residues in the CDR3. Looked up from germline, CDR1 is SQVTM and CDR2 is ANQGSEA. Trimming removed 4 bases from V and 1 base from J; junction bases left unmatched: 3. The CDR3 nucleotides are TGCAGCGTTGGCGCAGGGGGGAACACTGAAGCTTTCTTT. Residues: CSVGAGGNTEAFF.

This clonotype has a count of ten or more. The chain carries TRBV4-3 and TRBJ2-2; D may match TRBD1 or TRBD2 (6 bases each). The CDR3 is 17 residues long. Germline V lookup: CDR1 LGHNA, CDR2 YSLEER. Trimming took 0 bases from V and 5 from J, leaving 16 bases between them. CDR3 nucleotides: TGCGCCAGCAGCCAAGAAAATGTAGGGGGGAGGACCGGGGAGCTGTTTTTT. Translated, it gives CASSQENVGGRTGELFF.

The rearrangement joins TRBV2 to TRBJ2-1; D is perhaps TRBD1 (6 bases). V lost 1 base to trimming and J lost 6 bases, with 13 bases between them. Per germline, CDR1 SNHLY and CDR2 FYNNEI. The CDR3 runs to 15 residues. Written as DNA, the CDR3 is TGTGCCAGCAGTGAAGGGGGGCCATTGGGCAATGAGCAGTTCTTC. Translation: CASSEGGPLGNEQFF.

The chain recombines TRBV20-1 with TRBJ1-2, with a weak D call TRBD1 (5 bases). This CDR3 spans 13 amino acids. Germline assignment: CDR1 DFQATT and CDR2 SNEGSKA (reference sequence). Trimming left V 8 bases short and J 7 bases short, with 20 bases between. Here the CDR3 DNA reads TGCAGTCTCCTTGTTTCAGGGTACGGTGGCTACACCTTC. This encodes CSLLVSGYGGYTF.

This clonotype was recorded many times. CDR3 bases: TGCAGTGCTAGTCTCGGGGGCGCCACCTATGGCTACACCTTC. Amino acid sequence: CSASLGGATYGYTF. This chain uses TRBV20-1 with TRBJ1-2; D perhaps matches TRBD1 (6 bases). V dropped 3 bases and J dropped 4 bases, with 15 bases sitting between them. The germline gives CDR1 DFQATT, CDR2 SNEGSKA (reference sequence). This CDR3 is built from 14 residues.

This sequence joins TRBV6-5 and TRBJ2-5; 7 positions agree with TRBD2. Germline loops: CDR1 MNHEY, CDR2 SVGAGI. V gave up 0 bases and J gave up 1 base; unmatched junction bases: 8. The CDR3 is made up of 17 amino acids. The CDR3 reads CASSYSRRGDGQETQYF. CDR3 bases: TGTGCCAGCAGTTACTCGCGACGGGGGGACGGCCAAGAGACCCAGTACTTC.